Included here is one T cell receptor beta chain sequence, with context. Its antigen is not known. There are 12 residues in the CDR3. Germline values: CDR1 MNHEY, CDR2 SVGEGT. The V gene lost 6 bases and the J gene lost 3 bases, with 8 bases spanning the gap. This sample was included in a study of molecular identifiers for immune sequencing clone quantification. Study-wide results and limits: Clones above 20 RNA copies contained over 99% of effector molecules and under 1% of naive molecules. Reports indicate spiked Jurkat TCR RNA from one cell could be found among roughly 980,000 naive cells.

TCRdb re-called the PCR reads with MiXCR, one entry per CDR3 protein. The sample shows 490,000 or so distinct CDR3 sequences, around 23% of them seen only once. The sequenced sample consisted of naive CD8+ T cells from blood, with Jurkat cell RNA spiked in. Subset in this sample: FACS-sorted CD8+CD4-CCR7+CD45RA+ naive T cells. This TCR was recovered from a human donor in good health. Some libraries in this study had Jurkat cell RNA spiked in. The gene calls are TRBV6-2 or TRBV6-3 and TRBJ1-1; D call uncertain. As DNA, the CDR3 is TGTGCCAGCAGAGCTCCCTACACTGAAGCTTTCTTT. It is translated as CASRAPYTEAFF.